Listed below are T cell receptor beta chains from one sample, sequenced in a study of shared clonotypes between healthy human individuals. Generated by immunoSEQ multiplex PCR, the TCRdb table keeps only in-frame clones and is missing some. The repertoire holds approximately 2,300,000 clones, roughly 92% seen once, with 0.37% in the top ten. Sequenced sample: naive CD4+ T cells from PBMCs. The source of these receptors is a young man in good health. Some clones in this sample may be carry-over from other donors' samples. The CDR3 runs from the conserved cysteine through the conserved F or W. The D gene is left open where the match is weak. Clone size, where shown, is once, few, many, or a class for clones that have expanded.

j_call: TRBJ2-4
v_call: TRBV10-2
clone_size: -
d_call: -
cdr3_nt: TGCGCCAGCAGTGAGTCAGGCCTACTCAGGCTAGATAGAAACATTCAGTACTTC
cdr3_aa: CASSESGLLRLDRNIQYF

j_call: TRBJ1-1
v_call: TRBV2
clone_size: -
d_call: -
cdr3_nt: TGTGCCAGCAGTGAAGTAGGGGGGAACACTGAAGCTTTCTTT
cdr3_aa: CASSEVGGNTEAFF

j_call: TRBJ2-7
v_call: TRBV2
clone_size: -
d_call: -
cdr3_nt: TGTGCCAGCAGTGATTCCGAGCAGTACTTC
cdr3_aa: CASSDSEQYF

j_call: TRBJ1-1
v_call: TRBV7-7
clone_size: few
d_call: -
cdr3_nt: TGTGCCAGCAGCTCCCAGGAGAACACTGAAGCTTTCTTT
cdr3_aa: CASSSQENTEAFF

j_call: TRBJ2-2
v_call: TRBV11-2
clone_size: -
d_call: -
cdr3_nt: TGTGCCAGCAGCTTCGGATCCGGGGAGCTGTTTTTT
cdr3_aa: CASSFGSGELFF

j_call: TRBJ2-5
v_call: TRBV11-2
clone_size: -
d_call: TRBD1
cdr3_nt: TGTGCCAGCAGCACAACGGGGGGACAGGGGCTGAGGGAGACCCAGTACTTC
cdr3_aa: CASSTTGGQGLRETQYF

j_call: TRBJ2-7
v_call: TRBV27
clone_size: -
d_call: -
cdr3_nt: TGTGCCACCGCAAAGGAAAGCGGGACACAGCAGTACTTC
cdr3_aa: CATAKESGTQQYF

j_call: TRBJ2-2
v_call: TRBV6-1
clone_size: -
d_call: -
cdr3_nt: TGTGCCAGCAGTGGGCTGGGTCCCACCGGGGAGCTGTTTTTT
cdr3_aa: CASSGLGPTGELFF

j_call: TRBJ2-5
v_call: TRBV28
clone_size: -
d_call: -
cdr3_nt: TGTGCCAGCAGCCTCAGGTCGAGTTTAGGGGAGACCCAGTACTTC
cdr3_aa: CASSLRSSLGETQYF

j_call: TRBJ1-5
v_call: TRBV5-6
clone_size: -
d_call: TRBD1
cdr3_nt: TGTGCCAGCAGCAGAGGGGGCGGAAGCAATCAGCCCCAGCATTTT
cdr3_aa: CASSRGGGSNQPQHF

j_call: TRBJ1-5
v_call: TRBV28
clone_size: -
d_call: -
cdr3_nt: TGTGCCAGCACTCGACGATCTGGTGATCAGCCCCAGCATTTT
cdr3_aa: CASTRRSGDQPQHF

j_call: TRBJ2-7
v_call: TRBV7-9
clone_size: -
d_call: -
cdr3_nt: TGTGCCAGCAGCTCACAGAACTACGAGCAGTACTTC
cdr3_aa: CASSSQNYEQYF

j_call: TRBJ2-2
v_call: TRBV12-5
clone_size: -
d_call: TRBD2
cdr3_nt: TGTGCTAGTGGTTTGGGGACTAGTGGCACCGGGGAGCTGTTTTTT
cdr3_aa: CASGLGTSGTGELFF

j_call: TRBJ1-1
v_call: TRBV5-4
clone_size: -
d_call: -
cdr3_nt: TGTGCCAGCAGCTTGGGGACCGTAAACACTGAAGCTTTCTTT
cdr3_aa: CASSLGTVNTEAFF

j_call: TRBJ2-7
v_call: TRBV29-1
clone_size: -
d_call: TRBD2
cdr3_nt: TGCAGCGCTGAGGGACTAGCGGGAGCTGATTCCTACGAGCAGTACTTC
cdr3_aa: CSAEGLAGADSYEQYF

j_call: TRBJ1-1
v_call: TRBV29-1
clone_size: -
d_call: TRBD1
cdr3_nt: TGCAGCGTTGAAGGAAGGACAGGGAACACTGAAGCTTTCTTT
cdr3_aa: CSVEGRTGNTEAFF

j_call: TRBJ2-1
v_call: TRBV30
clone_size: -
d_call: -
cdr3_nt: TGTGCCTGGAGTAGGGTCGACGAGGAGTTCTTC
cdr3_aa: CAWSRVDEEFF

j_call: TRBJ1-2
v_call: TRBV28
clone_size: -
d_call: -
cdr3_nt: TGTGCCAGCAGAAATTCAGACAGATTCTATGGCTACACCTTC
cdr3_aa: CASRNSDRFYGYTF

j_call: TRBJ2-3
v_call: TRBV7-3
clone_size: -
d_call: TRBD2
cdr3_nt: TGTGCCAGCAGCCCGACCCCGACTAGCGGGGCCACAGATACGCAGTATTTT
cdr3_aa: CASSPTPTSGATDTQYF

j_call: TRBJ2-1
v_call: TRBV5-1
clone_size: -
d_call: TRBD2
cdr3_nt: TGCGCCAGCAGCAACCTAGCGGGAGTAAACAATGAGCAGTTCTTC
cdr3_aa: CASSNLAGVNNEQFF

j_call: TRBJ2-3
v_call: TRBV18
clone_size: -
d_call: TRBD2
cdr3_nt: TGTGCCAGCTCACCCAAATCTAATAGCGGGAGAAGCACAGATACGCAGTATTTT
cdr3_aa: CASSPKSNSGRSTDTQYF

j_call: TRBJ2-1
v_call: TRBV30
clone_size: -
d_call: TRBD1
cdr3_nt: TGTGCCTGGAGTAGAGGACAGGGGACCATGAATGAGCAGTTCTTC
cdr3_aa: CAWSRGQGTMNEQFF

j_call: TRBJ2-3
v_call: TRBV5-1
clone_size: -
d_call: TRBD2
cdr3_nt: TGCGCCAGCAGCACACTAGCGACTAGCACAGATACGCAGTATTTT
cdr3_aa: CASSTLATSTDTQYF

j_call: TRBJ2-3
v_call: TRBV5-1
clone_size: -
d_call: -
cdr3_nt: TGCGCCAGCAGCCAAAACACAGATACGCAGTATTTT
cdr3_aa: CASSQNTDTQYF

j_call: TRBJ2-3
v_call: TRBV5-4
clone_size: -
d_call: -
cdr3_nt: TGTGCCAGCAAGGGGCGGGATACGCAGTATTTT
cdr3_aa: CASKGRDTQYF

j_call: TRBJ2-1
v_call: TRBV5-1
clone_size: -
d_call: -
cdr3_nt: TGCGCCAGCAGCTTGTCGGCGGGTACCTACAATGAGCAGTTCTTC
cdr3_aa: CASSLSAGTYNEQFF

j_call: TRBJ2-7
v_call: TRBV2
clone_size: -
d_call: TRBD1
cdr3_nt: TGTGCCAGCAGTGAAAGTGTGGGGACAGGGGTCTACGAGCAGTACTTC
cdr3_aa: CASSESVGTGVYEQYF

j_call: TRBJ1-4
v_call: TRBV6-6
clone_size: -
d_call: -
cdr3_nt: TGTGCCAGCAGTCGCGGGGTAACTAATGAAAAACTGTTTTTT
cdr3_aa: CASSRGVTNEKLFF

j_call: TRBJ1-5
v_call: TRBV2
clone_size: -
d_call: -
cdr3_nt: TGTGCCAGCAGTGACCGGGGAGACCAGCCCCAGCATTTT
cdr3_aa: CASSDRGDQPQHF

j_call: TRBJ2-7
v_call: TRBV6-6
clone_size: once
d_call: -
cdr3_nt: TGTGCCACCAGCCGGGGGGCGAGCTCCTACGAGCAGTACTTC
cdr3_aa: CATSRGASSYEQYF

j_call: TRBJ1-1
v_call: TRBV11-2
clone_size: -
d_call: -
cdr3_nt: TGTGCCAGCAGCTTAGGGCGGACACGGAACACTGAAGCTTTCTTT
cdr3_aa: CASSLGRTRNTEAFF

j_call: TRBJ2-5
v_call: TRBV7-3
clone_size: -
d_call: TRBD1
cdr3_nt: TGTGCCAGCAGCCTGAACACAGGGGGAGAGACCCAGTACTTC
cdr3_aa: CASSLNTGGETQYF

j_call: TRBJ2-7
v_call: TRBV6-1
clone_size: -
d_call: -
cdr3_nt: TGTGCCAGCAGTCGGGGGCAGGCCTACGAGCAGTACTTC
cdr3_aa: CASSRGQAYEQYF

j_call: TRBJ1-5
v_call: TRBV28
clone_size: -
d_call: TRBD1
cdr3_nt: TGTGCCAGCAGAAGTTTTTGGGTAGAGACAGGGTGGAGCAATCAGCCCCAGCATTTT
cdr3_aa: CASRSFWVETGWSNQPQHF

j_call: TRBJ2-5
v_call: TRBV10-3
clone_size: -
d_call: -
cdr3_nt: TGTGCCATCAGTGAACAGGGCTTAGGAATTGAGACCCAGTACTTC
cdr3_aa: CAISEQGLGIETQYF

j_call: TRBJ2-5
v_call: TRBV7-2
clone_size: -
d_call: TRBD1
cdr3_nt: TGTGCCAGCAGCTCCGGGACAGGGGGTTTCCAAGAGACCCAGTACTTC
cdr3_aa: CASSSGTGGFQETQYF

j_call: TRBJ2-7
v_call: TRBV7-2
clone_size: -
d_call: TRBD1
cdr3_nt: TGTGCCAGCAGCATCGGGACAGGGTCTTATGAGCAGTACTTC
cdr3_aa: CASSIGTGSYEQYF

j_call: TRBJ1-1
v_call: TRBV6-4
clone_size: -
d_call: -
cdr3_nt: TGTGCCAGCAGTGACTCCGGGGGGGGCAGCGGTACCACTGAAGCTTTCTTT
cdr3_aa: CASSDSGGGSGTTEAFF

j_call: TRBJ1-2
v_call: TRBV14
clone_size: -
d_call: -
cdr3_nt: TGTGCCAGCAGCCAAGATGTCAGGGGCCTCAATGGCTACACCTTC
cdr3_aa: CASSQDVRGLNGYTF

j_call: TRBJ2-7
v_call: TRBV27
clone_size: -
d_call: TRBD2
cdr3_nt: TGTGCCAGCAGCCCGGGCGGGAGGTGGGAGCAGTACTTC
cdr3_aa: CASSPGGRWEQYF

j_call: TRBJ1-2
v_call: TRBV11-1
clone_size: -
d_call: TRBD1
cdr3_nt: TGTGCCAGCAGCTTGGCCGGGACAGGGCTCGACTATGGCTACACCTTC
cdr3_aa: CASSLAGTGLDYGYTF

j_call: TRBJ2-7
v_call: TRBV27
clone_size: -
d_call: -
cdr3_nt: TGTGCCAGCCCCCCCACGGACGGAACCTACGAGCAGTACTTC
cdr3_aa: CASPPTDGTYEQYF

j_call: TRBJ2-7
v_call: TRBV30
clone_size: -
d_call: -
cdr3_nt: TGTGCCTGGACCCGGGGGAATACAGTGCAGTACTTC
cdr3_aa: CAWTRGNTVQYF

j_call: TRBJ1-1
v_call: TRBV11-2
clone_size: -
d_call: -
cdr3_nt: TGTGCCAGCAGCTTTAGGGTAGGCACTGAAGCTTTCTTT
cdr3_aa: CASSFRVGTEAFF

j_call: TRBJ2-1
v_call: TRBV29-1
clone_size: -
d_call: TRBD1
cdr3_nt: TGCAGCGTTGGCCGGACAGGCGACAATGAGCAGTTCTTC
cdr3_aa: CSVGRTGDNEQFF

j_call: TRBJ2-5
v_call: TRBV9
clone_size: -
d_call: -
cdr3_nt: TGTGCCAGCAGCGTAGGGGGAGAGCAAGAGACCCAGTACTTC
cdr3_aa: CASSVGGEQETQYF

j_call: TRBJ2-2
v_call: TRBV5-1
clone_size: -
d_call: -
cdr3_nt: TGCGCCAGCAGCTTGGGGCCCCACGGGGGTGATACCGGGGAGCTGTTTTTT
cdr3_aa: CASSLGPHGGDTGELFF

j_call: TRBJ2-2
v_call: TRBV11-3
clone_size: -
d_call: -
cdr3_nt: TGTGCCAGCAGCTTGACTACCACCGGGGAGCTGTTTTTT
cdr3_aa: CASSLTTTGELFF

j_call: TRBJ2-7
v_call: TRBV7-2
clone_size: -
d_call: -
cdr3_nt: TGTGCCAGCAGCTTAGTGGCCAGCGGGACATCCTACGAGCAGTACTTC
cdr3_aa: CASSLVASGTSYEQYF

j_call: TRBJ2-1
v_call: TRBV10-3
clone_size: -
d_call: TRBD2
cdr3_nt: TGTGCCACCCGACCGGGACTAGCGACAAGGTTAGGGTACAATGAGCAGTTCTTC
cdr3_aa: CATRPGLATRLGYNEQFF

j_call: TRBJ2-3
v_call: TRBV2
clone_size: -
d_call: -
cdr3_nt: TGTGCCAGCAGGCTCAGCACAGATACGCAGTATTTT
cdr3_aa: CASRLSTDTQYF

j_call: TRBJ1-5
v_call: TRBV19
clone_size: -
d_call: -
cdr3_nt: TGTGCCAGTAGTACACAGGGAGGGAATCAGCCCCAGCATTTT
cdr3_aa: CASSTQGGNQPQHF

j_call: TRBJ2-7
v_call: TRBV5-1
clone_size: -
d_call: TRBD1
cdr3_nt: TGCGCCAGCAGCTTGGGCCTAGGGGGCCCCGCCTACGAGCAGTACTTC
cdr3_aa: CASSLGLGGPAYEQYF